These 25 T cell receptor beta chains originate from one sample sequenced in a study of OX40 agonist ivuxolimab in advanced cancers. Produced via immunoSEQ multiplex PCR; TCRdb's table is partial and in-frame only. The sample has fewer than 85,000 clones, about 86% seen once; the top ten hold around 2%. This material consisted of CD4+ or CD8+ T cells sorted from blood, taken in a trial of the OX40 agonist ivuxolimab. Receptors originate from an adult with an advanced solid tumor such as melanoma, head and neck, liver or kidney cancer.

The chain uses TRBV6-1 and TRBJ1-3; D perhaps matches TRBD1 (5 bases). The CDR3 totals 15 residues. From germline, CDR1 is MNHNS and CDR2 SASEGT. V dropped 0 bases and J dropped 4 bases, with 10 bases sitting between them. The CDR3: CASSEAPGRGNTIYF. The DNA of the CDR3 is TGTGCCAGCAGTGAAGCGCCAGGGAGGGGAAACACCATATATTTT.

This rearrangement joins TRBV2 to TRBJ2-7; 16 positions agree with TRBD2. The CDR3 has 16 amino acids. CDR1 is SNHLY and CDR2 is FYNNEI in the germline V gene. V was clipped by 8 bases and J by 5 bases; unmatched bases: 9. The CDR3 here is CASVGTSGGVGDEQYF. DNA of the CDR3: TGTGCCAGCGTCGGGACTAGCGGGGGGGTTGGAGACGAGCAGTACTTC.

As concerns this clone: This same CDR3 is encoded by further DNA sequences in the sample. This chain joins TRBV9 and TRBJ1-2; D call uncertain. There are 12 residues in the CDR3. CDR1 is SGDLS, CDR2 YYNGEE, per germline. V lost 2 bases and J 7 bases, leaving 9 bases between the germline ends. Here the CDR3 DNA reads TGTGCCAGCAGCGTTGTCGGGTCTGGCTACACCTTC. This encodes CASSVVGSGYTF.

The CDR3 DNA follows: TGTGCCAGCAGGGGGACGGGGCAAGAGACCCAGTACTTC. It translates to CASRGTGQETQYF. The chain has TRBV2 and TRBJ2-5; D tentatively reads TRBD1 or TRBD2 (5 bases each). Germline-derived CDR1 and CDR2 are SNHLY and FYNNEI. There are 13 residues in the CDR3. The ends were cut back, 6 bases at V and 2 bases at J, with 10 bases in the middle.

The V gene is TRBV9, the J gene TRBJ1-6; D unclear. The CDR3 loop spans 15 amino acids. CDR1 and CDR2 (germline): SGDLS, YYNGEE. Trimming removed 1 base from V and 0 bases from J, with 5 bases in between. CDR3 sequence (DNA): TGTGCCAGCAGCGTAAGCGACTCCTATAATTCACCCCTCCACTTT. The encoded protein is CASSVSDSYNSPLHF.

The chain has TRBV6-1 and TRBJ2-7, with D perhaps matching TRBD2 (7 bases). Trimming pared 2 bases from V and 0 bases from J, leaving 17 bases between. Germline assignment: CDR1 MNHNS and CDR2 SASEGT. CDR3 size: 17 residues. CDR3 loop: CASSELAGASSSYEQYF. DNA for the CDR3: TGTGCCAGCAGTGAACTCGCGGGGGCCTCCTCCTCCTACGAGCAGTACTTC.

This chain uses TRBV9 with TRBJ1-1; 7 nucleotides agree with TRBD1. The germline gives CDR1 SGDLS, CDR2 YYNGEE. The CDR3 totals 15 residues. Trimming cost V 4 bases and J 3 bases; bases outside gene matches: 9. The CDR3 is CASSPTGTEHTEAFF. The CDR3 nucleotides are TGTGCCAGCAGCCCAACCGGGACAGAGCACACTGAAGCTTTCTTT.

The V and J genes are TRBV28 and TRBJ1-3; D is unclear. Between the trimmed V and J ends, which lost 6 bases and 0 bases, there was a span of 15 bases. The CDR3 totals 16 residues. From germline, CDR1 is MDHEN and CDR2 SYDVKM. The CDR3 is CASSSIKTSSGNTIYF. The CDR3 DNA reads as TGTGCCAGCAGCAGTATCAAGACGAGCTCTGGAAACACCATATATTTT. The whole variable domain, remainder taken from reference TRBV28 and TRBJ1-3, is DVKVTQSSRYLVKRTGEKVFLECVQDMDHENMFWYRQDPGLGLRLIYFSYDVKMKEKGDIPEGYSVSREKKERFSLILESASTNQTSMYLCASSSIKTSSGNTIYFGEGSWLTVV.

The chain joins TRBV9 to TRBJ1-4, with TRBD1 identical over 9 bases. This CDR3 is 14 amino acids long. Germline V lookup: CDR1 SGDLS, CDR2 YYNGEE. V dropped 2 bases and J dropped 8; count of bases not matched to a gene: 4. The CDR3 bases are TGTGCCAGCAGCGTGGGGACAGGGTTGGAAAAACTGTTTTTT. This translates into CASSVGTGLEKLFF.

The rearrangement links TRBV7-2 to TRBJ1-2, with no clear D. The CDR3 is made up of 15 amino acids. V lost 5 bases, J lost 7 bases, and 20 bases lay in between. Germline CDR1 and CDR2: SGHTA and FQGNSA. CDR3 sequence reads: CASSAFLPGTLGYTF. Here the CDR3 DNA reads TGTGCCAGCAGCGCTTTCTTACCGGGCACGCTTGGCTACACCTTC.

The genes are TRBV5-1 and TRBJ2-5; D call uncertain. The V gene's germline CDR1 is SGHRS and CDR2 YFSETQ. The CDR3 contains 15 residues. Trimming stripped 0 bases from V and 7 bases from J, with 16 bases between. CDR3 residues: CASSLAGRIARTQYF. The CDR3 DNA follows: TGCGCCAGCAGCTTGGCCGGTCGTATCGCTCGGACCCAGTACTTC.

Only one count was recorded for this clone. The CDR3 region has the DNA TGTGCCAGCTCCTTGGACGTATTTCGGGACAACTACAATGAGCAGTTCTTC. This codes for CASSLDVFRDNYNEQFF. The chain links TRBV18 to TRBJ2-1; the D gene is possibly TRBD1 (6 bases). Trimming stripped 6 bases from V and 3 bases from J, with 21 bases between. CDR1 and CDR2 (germline): KGHSH, LQKENI. This CDR3 region has 17 residues.

V is TRBV11-1 and J is TRBJ2-3, with a possible D match to TRBD1 (6 bases). V gave up 5 bases and J gave up 5 bases, with 17 bases separating them. There are 15 residues in the CDR3. Germline CDR1 is SGHAT and CDR2 is FQDESV (reference sequence). For the CDR3, the DNA is TGTGCCAGCAGCACCACAGGGTCTGGGGGAGATACGCAGTATTTT. Translating it yields CASSTTGSGGDTQYF. Supplemented by reference TRBV11-1 and TRBJ2-3, the full variable domain reads EAEVAQSPRYKITEKSQAVAFWCDPISGHATLYWYRQILGQGPELLVQFQDESVVDDSQLPKDRFSAERLKGVDSTLKIQPAELGDSAMYLCASSTTGSGGDTQYFGPGTRLTVL.

The rearrangement joins TRBV5-1 to TRBJ1-2, with TRBD1 matching over 7 bases. V dropped 5 bases and J dropped 6; count of bases not matched to a gene: 4. CDR3 size: 12 residues. Germline V gene data show CDR1 as SGHRS and CDR2 as YFSETQ. The CDR3 is CASSFGQDGYTF. As DNA, the CDR3 is TGCGCCAGCAGTTTCGGACAGGATGGCTACACCTTC.

The V gene is TRBV9, the J gene TRBJ2-1; weak D call: TRBD1 (6 bases). V dropped 4 bases and J dropped 5 bases, with 16 bases sitting between them. The CDR3 runs to 15 residues. Germline-derived CDR1 and CDR2 are SGDLS and YYNGEE. The CDR3 spells CASSLVPTGNNEQFF. The DNA for the CDR3 is TGTGCCAGCAGCCTAGTCCCGACAGGAAACAATGAGCAGTTCTTC.

The gene calls are TRBV2 and TRBJ2-1; D is perhaps TRBD1 (5 bases). The V gene lost 2 bases and the J gene lost 0 bases, with 8 bases spanning the gap. This CDR3 has 15 residues. Germline-derived CDR1 and CDR2 are SNHLY and FYNNEI. In DNA, the CDR3 is TGTGCCAGCAGTGAACAGGGTCCCTCCTACAATGAGCAGTTCTTC. It encodes CASSEQGPSYNEQFF.

The genes are TRBV7-8 and TRBJ2-2; TRBD1 is a possible D gene (6 bases). This CDR3 comprises 16 residues. Germline V gives CDR1 SGHVS, CDR2 FQNEAQ. The germline V and J ends were trimmed by 3 bases and 4 bases, with 15 bases remaining between them. The chain's CDR3 is CASSFGAGTTTGELFF. The DNA for the CDR3 is TGTGCCAGCAGCTTTGGAGCCGGGACAACCACCGGGGAGCTGTTTTTT.

This rearrangement joins TRBV9 to TRBJ2-5; the D gene could be TRBD1 or TRBD2 (5 bases each). CDR3 length: 16 residues. V was trimmed by 0 bases and J by 5 bases, leaving 17 bases between them. CDR1 is SGDLS, CDR2 YYNGEE, per germline. The CDR3 nucleotides are TGTGCCAGCAGCGTAGGCCCCCAAACGGGGCGGGAGACCCAGTACTTC. This encodes CASSVGPQTGRETQYF.

This rearrangement joins TRBV5-8 to TRBJ1-5; TRBD1 matches 7 bases. Germline V gene sequence: CDR1 SGHTS, CDR2 YDEGEE. The CDR3 has 14 amino acids. With 3 bases clipped from V and 5 bases from J, the junction kept 5 bases outside the gene matches. The CDR3 region has the DNA TGTGCCAGCAGCTGGGGACAGAAAGATCAGCCCCAGCATTTT. Protein sequence: CASSWGQKDQPQHF.

This clone was recorded once. The rearrangement links TRBV7-9 to TRBJ2-2, with D perhaps TRBD2 (7 bases). The germline V gene encodes CDR1 SEHNR and CDR2 FQNEAQ (reference sequence). The V end lost 2 bases, the J end lost 3 bases, and 13 bases lay between the germline ends. The length of the CDR3 is 16 residues. For the CDR3, the DNA is TGTGCCAGCAGCTTACGGGGGGCGACATACACCGGGGAGCTGTTTTTT. It is translated as CASSLRGATYTGELFF. Drawing the rest from reference TRBV7-9 and TRBJ2-2, the complete variable domain is DTGVSQNPRHKITKRGQNVTFRCDPISEHNRLYWYRQTLGQGPEFLTYFQNEAQLEKSRLLSDRFSAERPKGSFSTLEIQRTEQGDSAMYLCASSLRGATYTGELFFGEGSRLTVL.

This clone turned up a few times. The chain has TRBV14 and TRBJ2-7, with a weak D call TRBD2 (6 bases). Germline-derived CDR1 and CDR2 are SGHDN and FVKESK. With 4 bases removed from V and 6 bases from J, the gap between germline ends came to 16 bases. CDR3 size: 14 residues. The DNA for the CDR3 is TGTGCCAGCAGCCCCTCGGGGGATGGGCGCGAGCAGTACTTC. Protein sequence: CASSPSGDGREQYF.

V and J are TRBV4-1 and TRBJ2-3; TRBD2 matches at 8 bases. In germline, CDR1 is MGHRA, CDR2 YSYEKL. Trimming cost V 1 base and J 2 bases; bases outside gene matches: 11. This CDR3 has 18 residues. CDR3 residues: CASSQVVRRGDPTDTQYF. CDR3 in DNA: TGCGCCAGCAGCCAAGTCGTAAGGCGGGGGGATCCCACAGATACGCAGTATTTT.

The chain combines TRBV6-6 with TRBJ1-5, with 9 bases matching TRBD1. J lost 3 bases, V lost 5 bases, and 5 bases had no gene match. Germline CDR1 is MNHNY and CDR2 is SVGAGI (reference sequence). This CDR3 spans 15 amino acids. The CDR3 region is CASSGWTGANQPQHF. The CDR3 nucleotides read TGTGCCAGCAGTGGTTGGACAGGGGCCAATCAGCCCCAGCATTTT.

V usage is TRBV10-3 and J usage is TRBJ1-4; TRBD1 is a possible D gene (6 bases). The CDR3 has 14 residues. CDR1 is ENHRY, CDR2 SYGVKD, per germline. Trimming removed 4 bases at V and 8 bases at J, with 14 bases between. The CDR3: CAISARGVEEKLFF. DNA for the CDR3: TGTGCCATCAGTGCCAGGGGAGTTGAGGAAAAACTGTTTTTT.

This chain uses TRBV7-2 with TRBJ2-5; D gene ambiguous. The V gene lost 1 base and the J gene lost 0 bases, with 6 bases spanning the gap. The length of the CDR3 is 14 residues. Germline assignment: CDR1 SGHTA and CDR2 FQGNSA. The CDR3 region has the DNA TGTGCCAGCAGCTTAGACTGGAACCAAGAGACCCAGTACTTC. Amino acids: CASSLDWNQETQYF. Full variable domain (missing parts from reference TRBV7-2 and TRBJ2-5): GAGVSQSPSNKVTEKGKDVELRCDPISGHTALYWYRQSLGQGLEFLIYFQGNSAPDKSGLPSDRFSAERTGGSVSTLTIQRTQQEDSAVYLCASSLDWNQETQYFGPGTRLLVL.